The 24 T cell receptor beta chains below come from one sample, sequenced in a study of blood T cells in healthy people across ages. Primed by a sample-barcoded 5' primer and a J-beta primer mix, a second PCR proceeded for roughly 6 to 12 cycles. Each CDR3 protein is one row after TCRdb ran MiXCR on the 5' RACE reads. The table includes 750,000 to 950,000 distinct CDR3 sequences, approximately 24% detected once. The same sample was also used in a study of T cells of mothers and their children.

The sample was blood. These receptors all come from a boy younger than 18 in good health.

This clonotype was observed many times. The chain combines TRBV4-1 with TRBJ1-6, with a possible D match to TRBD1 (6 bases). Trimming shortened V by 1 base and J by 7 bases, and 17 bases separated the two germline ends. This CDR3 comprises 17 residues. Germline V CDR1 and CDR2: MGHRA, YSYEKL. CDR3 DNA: TGCGCCAGCAGCCAAGGGTCGATCAGGGGCAGGAATTCACCCCTCCACTTT. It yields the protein CASSQGSIRGRNSPLHF.

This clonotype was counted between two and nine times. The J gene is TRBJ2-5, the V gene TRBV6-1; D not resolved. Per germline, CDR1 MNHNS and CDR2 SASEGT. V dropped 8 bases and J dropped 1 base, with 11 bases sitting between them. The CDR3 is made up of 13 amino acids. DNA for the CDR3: TGTGCCAGCGGCTTAGGACGCCAAGAGACCCAGTACTTC. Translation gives CASGLGRQETQYF.

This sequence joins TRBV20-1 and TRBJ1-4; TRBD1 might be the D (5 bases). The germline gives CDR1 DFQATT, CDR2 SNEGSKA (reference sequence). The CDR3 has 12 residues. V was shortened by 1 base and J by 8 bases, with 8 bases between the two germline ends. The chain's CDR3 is CSARGTYEKLFF. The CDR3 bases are TGCAGTGCTAGAGGGACATACGAAAAACTGTTTTTT.

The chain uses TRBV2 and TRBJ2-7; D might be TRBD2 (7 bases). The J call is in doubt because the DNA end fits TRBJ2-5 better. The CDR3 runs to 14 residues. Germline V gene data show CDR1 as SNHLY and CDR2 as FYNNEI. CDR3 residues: CASTARGGRETQYF. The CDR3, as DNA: TGTGCCAGCACCGCCAGGGGAGGGCGAGAGACCCAGTACTTC.

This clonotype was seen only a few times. CDR3 DNA: TGCGCCAGCAGCTTGGCCAAGGGACAGGGTGAGCAGTTCTTC. Amino acids: CASSLAKGQGEQFF. The chain is built from TRBV5-1 and TRBJ2-1, with 9 bases identical to TRBD1. From germline, CDR1 is SGHRS and CDR2 YFSETQ. V lost 0 bases and J lost 9; bases outside the gene matches: 4. This CDR3 has 14 amino acids.

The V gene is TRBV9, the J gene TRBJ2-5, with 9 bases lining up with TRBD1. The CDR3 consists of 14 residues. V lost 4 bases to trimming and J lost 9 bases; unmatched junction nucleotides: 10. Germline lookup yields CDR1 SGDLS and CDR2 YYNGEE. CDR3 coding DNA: TGTGCCAGCAGCCCCCGGACAGGGGAAGGGCCCCAGTACTTC. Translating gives CASSPRTGEGPQYF.

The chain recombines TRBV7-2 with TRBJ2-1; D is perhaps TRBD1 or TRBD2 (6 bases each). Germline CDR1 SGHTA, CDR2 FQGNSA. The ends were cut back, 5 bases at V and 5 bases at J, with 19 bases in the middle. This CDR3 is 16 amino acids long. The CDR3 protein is CASSPERGGPHNEQFF. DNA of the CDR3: TGTGCCAGCAGCCCCGAGAGAGGGGGGCCACACAATGAGCAGTTCTTC.

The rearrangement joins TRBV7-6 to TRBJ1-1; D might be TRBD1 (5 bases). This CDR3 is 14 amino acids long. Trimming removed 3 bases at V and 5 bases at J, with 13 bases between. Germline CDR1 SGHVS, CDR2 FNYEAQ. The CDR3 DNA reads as TGTGCCAGCAGCTTGAACAAGTGGGGGACTGAAGCTTTCTTT. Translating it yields CASSLNKWGTEAFF.

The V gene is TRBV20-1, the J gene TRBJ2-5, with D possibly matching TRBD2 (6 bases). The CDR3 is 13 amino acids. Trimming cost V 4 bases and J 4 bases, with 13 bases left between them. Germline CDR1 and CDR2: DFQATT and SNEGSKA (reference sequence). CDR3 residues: CSATGTPIETQYF. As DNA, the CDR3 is TGCAGTGCTACCGGGACTCCTATAGAGACCCAGTACTTC.

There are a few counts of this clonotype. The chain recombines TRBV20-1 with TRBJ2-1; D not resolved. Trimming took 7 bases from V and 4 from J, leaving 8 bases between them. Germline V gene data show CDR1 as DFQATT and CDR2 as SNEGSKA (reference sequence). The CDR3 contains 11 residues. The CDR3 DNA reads TGCAGTGTCTTACCATACAATGAGCAGTTCTTC. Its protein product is CSVLPYNEQFF.

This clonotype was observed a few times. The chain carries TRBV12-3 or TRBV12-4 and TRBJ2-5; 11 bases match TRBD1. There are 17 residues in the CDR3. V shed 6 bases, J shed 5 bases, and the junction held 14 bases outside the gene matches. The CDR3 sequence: CASRGVESRDRGETQYF. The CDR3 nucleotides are TGTGCCAGCAGGGGGGTTGAGTCCCGGGACAGGGGGGAGACCCAGTACTTC.

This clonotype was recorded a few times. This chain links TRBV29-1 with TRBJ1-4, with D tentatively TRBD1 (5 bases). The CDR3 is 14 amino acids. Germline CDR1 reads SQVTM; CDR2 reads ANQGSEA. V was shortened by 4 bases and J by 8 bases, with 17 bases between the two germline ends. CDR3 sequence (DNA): TGCAGCGTTGCTGACCAGGGCCTCGTGGAAAAACTGTTTTTT. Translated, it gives CSVADQGLVEKLFF.

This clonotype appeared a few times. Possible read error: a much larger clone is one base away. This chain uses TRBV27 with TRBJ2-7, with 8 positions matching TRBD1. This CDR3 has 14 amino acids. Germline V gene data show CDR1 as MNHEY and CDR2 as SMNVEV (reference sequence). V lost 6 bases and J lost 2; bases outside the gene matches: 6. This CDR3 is CASSPGQEAYEQYF. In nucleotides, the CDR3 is TGTGCCAGCAGCCCGGGACAGGAGGCCTACGAGCAGTACTTC.

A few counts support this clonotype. CDR3 amino acids: CASSAGTGDYGYTF. DNA of the CDR3: TGTGCCAGCAGCGCAGGGACGGGGGACTATGGCTACACCTTC. The chain recombines TRBV7-9 with TRBJ1-2; D is perhaps TRBD1 (5 bases). Trimming removed 5 bases at V and 3 bases at J, with 13 bases between. The CDR3 has 14 amino acids. From germline, CDR1 is SEHNR and CDR2 FQNEAQ (reference sequence).

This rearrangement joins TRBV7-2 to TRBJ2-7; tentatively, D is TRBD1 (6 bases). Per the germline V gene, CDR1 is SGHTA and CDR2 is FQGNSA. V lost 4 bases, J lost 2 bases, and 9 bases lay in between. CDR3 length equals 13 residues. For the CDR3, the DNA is TGTGCCAGCAGCTCAGGGGACGCCTACGAGCAGTACTTC. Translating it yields CASSSGDAYEQYF.

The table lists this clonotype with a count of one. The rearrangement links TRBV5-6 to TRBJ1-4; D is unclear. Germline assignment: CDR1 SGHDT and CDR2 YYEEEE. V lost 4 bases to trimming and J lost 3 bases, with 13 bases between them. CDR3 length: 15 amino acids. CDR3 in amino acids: CASSRARRPNEKLFF. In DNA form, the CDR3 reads TGTGCCAGCAGCCGTGCCAGGCGGCCTAATGAAAAACTGTTTTTT.

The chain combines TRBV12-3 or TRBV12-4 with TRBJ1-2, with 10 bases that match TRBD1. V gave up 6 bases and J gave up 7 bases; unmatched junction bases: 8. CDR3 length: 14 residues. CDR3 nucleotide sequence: TGTGCCAGCAGCATCCCCGGGACAGGGGCTGGCTACACCTTC. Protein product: CASSIPGTGAGYTF.

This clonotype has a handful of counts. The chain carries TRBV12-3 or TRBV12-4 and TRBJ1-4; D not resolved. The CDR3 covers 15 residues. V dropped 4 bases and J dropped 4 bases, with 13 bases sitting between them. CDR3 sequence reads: CASSSPAQLNEKLFF. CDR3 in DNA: TGTGCCAGCAGTTCCCCCGCACAGCTTAATGAAAAACTGTTTTTT.

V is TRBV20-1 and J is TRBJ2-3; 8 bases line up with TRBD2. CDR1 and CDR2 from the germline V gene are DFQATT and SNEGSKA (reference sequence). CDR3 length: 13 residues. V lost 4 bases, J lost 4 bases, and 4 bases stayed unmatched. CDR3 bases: TGCAGTGCTATTAGCGGGATGCCAGATACGCAGTATTTT. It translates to CSAISGMPDTQYF.

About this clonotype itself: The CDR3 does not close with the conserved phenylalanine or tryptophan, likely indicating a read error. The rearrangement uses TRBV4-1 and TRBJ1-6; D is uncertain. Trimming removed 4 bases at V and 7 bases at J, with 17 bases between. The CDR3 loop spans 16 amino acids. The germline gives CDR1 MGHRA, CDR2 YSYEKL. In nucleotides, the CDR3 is TGCGCCAGCAGCCCAAGATTAGGACTGTGGAATTCACCCCTCCACCTT. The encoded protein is CASSPRLGLWNSPLHL.

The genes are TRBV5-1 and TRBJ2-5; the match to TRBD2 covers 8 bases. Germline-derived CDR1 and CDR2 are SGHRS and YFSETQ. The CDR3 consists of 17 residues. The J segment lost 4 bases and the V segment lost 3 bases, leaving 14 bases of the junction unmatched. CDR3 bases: TGCGCCAGCAGCTCCGGGGCGGGGGGCCTGAGAGGAGAGACCCAGTACTTC. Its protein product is CASSSGAGGLRGETQYF.

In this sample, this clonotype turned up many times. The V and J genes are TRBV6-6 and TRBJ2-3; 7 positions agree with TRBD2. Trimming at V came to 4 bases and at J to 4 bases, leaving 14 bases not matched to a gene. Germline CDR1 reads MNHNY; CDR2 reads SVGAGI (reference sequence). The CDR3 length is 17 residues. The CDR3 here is CASSLTGTTTRADTQYF. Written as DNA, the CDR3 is TGTGCCAGCAGTTTGACCGGGACTACCACCCGCGCAGATACGCAGTATTTT.

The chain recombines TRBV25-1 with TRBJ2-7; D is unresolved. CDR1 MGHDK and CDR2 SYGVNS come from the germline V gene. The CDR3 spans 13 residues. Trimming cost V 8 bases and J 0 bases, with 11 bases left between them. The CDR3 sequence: CASPPPSSYEQYF. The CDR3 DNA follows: TGTGCCAGCCCTCCACCTTCCTCCTACGAGCAGTACTTC.

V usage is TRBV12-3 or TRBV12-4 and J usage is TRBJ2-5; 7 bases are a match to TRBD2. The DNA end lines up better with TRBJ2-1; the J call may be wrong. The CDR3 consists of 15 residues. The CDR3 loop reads CASSLGIAGYNEQFF. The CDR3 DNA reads TGTGCCAGCAGTCTGGGTATAGCGGGTTACAATGAGCAGTTCTTC.